Listed below are T cell receptor beta chains from one sample, sequenced in a study of blood T cell repertoires in COVID-19. The repertoire was sequenced with immunoSEQ multiplex PCR; TCRdb's copy has only in-frame clones and lacks some. This sample has 200,000 to 250,000 clones, with about 83% found just once. The sample consisted of peripheral blood. These receptors all stem from a woman aged 30 to 39 with COVID-19, enrolled during active disease. Each CDR3 is given with its conserved first and last residue. D genes are given only for firm matches. The size of a clone is reported for some rows only, either as once, few or many, or as a class for expanded clones.

J gene,V gene,D gene,clone size,CDR3 DNA,CDR3 protein
TRBJ1-6,TRBV18,.,few,TGTGCCAGCTCACCACGGACAGACTCCTATAATTCACCCCTCCACTTT,CASSPRTDSYNSPLHF
TRBJ2-1,TRBV27,.,.,TGTGCCAGCAGTTCGAGAGTCTCCGAGCAGTTCTTC,CASSSRVSEQFF
TRBJ2-3,TRBV5-1,TRBD2,.,TGCGCCAGCAGCGCCGAAGCTAGCGGGGGGACAGATACGCAGTATTTT,CASSAEASGGTDTQYF
TRBJ1-1,TRBV11-3,TRBD1,.,TGTGCCAGCAGCTTTTCCGGGACAGACACTGAAGCTTTCTTT,CASSFSGTDTEAFF
TRBJ1-6,TRBV5-4,.,.,TGTGCCAGCCGCAAAACAGGGAGAGAATCACCCCTCCACTTT,CASRKTGRESPLHF
TRBJ2-7,TRBV19,.,.,TGTGCCAGTAGTCCAATTGGGCCAGGGGAGGGCTACGAGCAGTACTTC,CASSPIGPGEGYEQYF
TRBJ1-2,TRBV19,TRBD1,.,TGTGCCAGTAGTATAGATCGACAGGGTGGCTATGGCTACACCTTC,CASSIDRQGGYGYTF
TRBJ1-5,TRBV28,.,.,TGTGCCAGCAGTTTTTGGACTGGGCAGTATAGCAATCAGCCCCAGCATTTT,CASSFWTGQYSNQPQHF
TRBJ1-1,TRBV28,TRBD1,.,TGTGCCAGCACCCTTATTATGACAGGGGGCGCAACTGAAGCTTTCTTT,CASTLIMTGGATEAFF
TRBJ2-5,TRBV7-9,TRBD2,few,TGTGCCAGCAGCTTAGACGGGAGGATGGGAGAGACCCAGTACTTC,CASSLDGRMGETQYF
TRBJ1-5,TRBV6-1,TRBD1,.,TGTGCCAGCAGTGACCAACCAGGGACAGGGCTCGGGCAGCCCCAGCATTTT,CASSDQPGTGLGQPQHF
TRBJ1-1,TRBV6-5,TRBD1,.,TGTGCCAGCAGTTATCAGGGGGCGATTGCTGAAGCTTTCTTT,CASSYQGAIAEAFF
TRBJ2-2,TRBV7-2,.,few,TGTGCCAGCAGCTTAGCTCGGGGGGAGCTGTTTTTT,CASSLARGELFF
TRBJ1-2,TRBV7-9,.,once,TGTGCCAGCATTCCTGCGGGGGCTTATGGCTACACCTTC,CASIPAGAYGYTF
TRBJ1-1,TRBV3-1/TRBV3-2,TRBD1,.,TGTGCCAGCAGCCAAAGCCCGTTAAACAGGGGGCCACTGAACACTGAAGCTTTCTTT,CASSQSPLNRGPLNTEAFF
TRBJ2-3,TRBV5-1,.,few,TGCGCCAGCAGCTTAGGGGGGGGGACAGATACGCAGTATTTT,CASSLGGGTDTQYF
TRBJ2-5,TRBV4-3,.,.,TGCGCCAGCAGCCAGCTGACGGACGGAGGAGAGACCCAGTACTTC,CASSQLTDGGETQYF
TRBJ1-2,TRBV24-1,.,.,TGTGCCACCAGTGATTCCACAGGGGGCTACACCTTC,CATSDSTGGYTF
TRBJ1-2,TRBV4-3,.,.,TGCGCCAGCAGCCAAGAGGGGCTTTATGGCTACACCTTC,CASSQEGLYGYTF
TRBJ1-1,TRBV5-6,TRBD1,.,TGTGCCAGCGCTAGGGACAGGGGAGTTACTGAAGCTTTCTTT,CASARDRGVTEAFF
TRBJ2-1,TRBV19,.,.,TGTGCCAGTAGTATGGCCCCCGGGTTCGCTGAGCAGTTCTTC,CASSMAPGFAEQFF
TRBJ2-1,TRBV12-3/TRBV12-4,TRBD2,once,TGTGCCAGCAGTTTATTGGGACTAAAGTTCTTC,CASSLLGLKFF
TRBJ2-5,TRBV5-1,.,.,TGCGCCAGCAGCTTGCGGGTCGCGGGGTACCAAGAGACCCAGTACTTC,CASSLRVAGYQETQYF
TRBJ2-2,TRBV28,.,.,TGTGCCAGCAAAGGTGGGGCAAGGACCGGGGAGCTGTTTTTT,CASKGGARTGELFF
TRBJ2-1,TRBV19,TRBD2,.,TGTGCCAGTAGTATAACCCCAGATCTAGCGGGGAGAACCAACTACAATGAGCAGTTCTTC,CASSITPDLAGRTNYNEQFF
TRBJ2-7,TRBV19,TRBD1,.,TGTGCCAGTAGTGATCCCGGGACAGGGGGCAACGAGCAGTACTTC,CASSDPGTGGNEQYF
TRBJ2-5,TRBV6-5,TRBD1,.,TGTGCCAGCAGTTACCGGGACAGGGCTATTCAAGAGACCCAGTACTTC,CASSYRDRAIQETQYF
TRBJ2-1,TRBV6-2/TRBV6-3,TRBD2,.,TGTGCCAGCAGTTACCTAGCGGGGATTGTCAATGAGCAGTTCTTC,CASSYLAGIVNEQFF
TRBJ1-5,TRBV4-1,.,.,TGCGCCAGCAGCCACGCTGCGGGAGCCGGTGGCAATCAGCCCCAGCATTTT,CASSHAAGAGGNQPQHF
TRBJ2-3,TRBV6-5,.,.,TGTGCCAGCAGAAACAGGGGCACAGATACGCAGTATTTT,CASRNRGTDTQYF
TRBJ1-2,TRBV4-1,.,.,TGCGCCAGCAGCCAAGGAACAGCCTTAAACTATGGCTACACCTTC,CASSQGTALNYGYTF
TRBJ1-2,TRBV4-2,TRBD1,.,TGTGCCAGCAGCCTAAACAGGGGGCTGGATGGCTACACCTTC,CASSLNRGLDGYTF
TRBJ2-2,TRBV7-9,TRBD1,.,TGTGCCAGCAGCGGATGGGACAGGCCCTTAACCGGGGAGCTGTTTTTT,CASSGWDRPLTGELFF
TRBJ1-2,TRBV27,.,.,TGTGCCAGCAGTTCCAATGGAGGGTTTGGCTACACCTTC,CASSSNGGFGYTF
TRBJ1-1,TRBV5-1,.,once,TGCGCCAGCAGCTTGGAGTGGGGATTGGTCAGGGGAGACACTGAAGCTTTCTTT,CASSLEWGLVRGDTEAFF
TRBJ2-7,TRBV5-5,.,.,TGTGCCAGCAGCTTTGTTTTGACCTTTGGGCTACAGGGTAACGAGCAGTACTTC,CASSFVLTFGLQGNEQYF
TRBJ2-2,TRBV28,TRBD1,once,TGTGCCAGCGTTGGGGGGGACAGGGGATTTGGCGGGGAGCTGTTTTTT,CASVGGDRGFGGELFF
TRBJ1-2,TRBV12-3/TRBV12-4,TRBD1,.,TGTGCCAGCAGTTTTACAGGGGGCTACAACACCTTC,CASSFTGGYNTF
TRBJ2-7,TRBV5-3,.,.,TGTGCCAGAAGCTTGTGGAGGATAAAAGACCACGAGCAGTACTTC,CARSLWRIKDHEQYF
TRBJ1-1,TRBV5-3,.,.,TGTGCCTTACCCAGGGGATGGAACACTGAAGCTTTCTTT,CALPRGWNTEAFF
TRBJ1-2,TRBV5-6,.,.,TGTGCCAGCAGATTGAAGCACGGGGGTTCTAACTATGGCTACACCTTC,CASRLKHGGSNYGYTF
TRBJ2-5,TRBV5-1,.,.,TGCGCCAGCACCCCAGCGGAGCAAGAGACCCAGTACTTC,CASTPAEQETQYF
TRBJ1-5,TRBV28,TRBD1,.,TGTGCCACCGAACCGACAGGGGAACACAATCAGCCCCAGCATTTT,CATEPTGEHNQPQHF
TRBJ2-7,TRBV27,.,.,TGTGCCAGCAGTTTGCGAGGTGACGAGCAGTACTTC,CASSLRGDEQYF
TRBJ2-3,TRBV5-1,.,.,TGCGCCAGCAGCATGGGACAAGCGGGGAGCACAGATACGCAGTATTTT,CASSMGQAGSTDTQYF
TRBJ1-1,TRBV19,TRBD1,.,TGTGCCAGTAGTATAAAGGGGGCGCTGGGCACTGAAGCTTTCTTT,CASSIKGALGTEAFF
TRBJ2-7,TRBV30,.,.,TGTGCCTGGAGTGTACCGGAGAGCTCCTACGAGCAGTACTTC,CAWSVPESSYEQYF
TRBJ1-5,TRBV27,.,.,TGTGCCAGCAGTTTACGGGGTAACAATCAGCCCCAGCATTTT,CASSLRGNNQPQHF
TRBJ2-5,TRBV9,TRBD2,.,TGTGCCAGCACGAAGGCTAGCGGGGGGCAATACCAAGAGACCCAGTACTTC,CASTKASGGQYQETQYF
TRBJ2-3,TRBV6-2/TRBV6-3,TRBD1,.,TGTGCCAGCAGCCGCCCGGGACAGGGGGCAGATACGCAGTATTTT,CASSRPGQGADTQYF
TRBJ1-2,TRBV6-5,TRBD1,few,TGTGCCAGCAGTTTGGGACAGCCCATCTATGGCTACACCTTC,CASSLGQPIYGYTF
TRBJ2-7,TRBV5-1,.,.,TGCGCCAGCAGCTTGCTTTCGGGAACCTCCTACGAGCAGTACTTC,CASSLLSGTSYEQYF
TRBJ2-7,TRBV11-2,.,once,TGTGCCAGCAGCTTACAACAGGGGAGGCCCTACGAGCAGTACTTC,CASSLQQGRPYEQYF